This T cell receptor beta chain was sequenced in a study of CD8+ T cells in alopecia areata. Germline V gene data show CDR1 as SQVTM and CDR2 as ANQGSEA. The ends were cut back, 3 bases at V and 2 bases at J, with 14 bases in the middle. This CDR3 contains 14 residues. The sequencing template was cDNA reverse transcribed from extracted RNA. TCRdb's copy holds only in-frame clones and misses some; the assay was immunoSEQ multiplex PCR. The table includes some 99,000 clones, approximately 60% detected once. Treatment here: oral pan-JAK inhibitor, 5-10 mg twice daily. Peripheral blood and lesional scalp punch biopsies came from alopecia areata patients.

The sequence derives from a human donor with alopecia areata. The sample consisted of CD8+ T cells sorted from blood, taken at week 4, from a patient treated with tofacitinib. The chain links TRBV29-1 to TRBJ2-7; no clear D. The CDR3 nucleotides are TGCAGCGTTGATAGTGCGCAGGACCCCTACGAGCAGTACTTC. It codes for CSVDSAQDPYEQYF.